Below, 12 T cell receptor beta chains from the same sample are listed, as sequenced in a study of vaccination effects on CD4 cells after COVID-19. Prior to sequencing, the ViraFEST assay stimulated PBMC with viral peptide pools, which expanded the antigen-specific CD4+ T cells. The authors isolated CD4+ T cells after less than eleven days of culture. By PCR, the person was confirmed to have had SARS-CoV-2 infection between March and December 2020. What these receptors recognize is not known. Profiled with immunoSEQ multiplex PCR; TCRdb holds only in-frame clones, not every one. The sample lists fewer than 40,000 clones, under 80% seen once, with around 26% in the top ten. The material was CD4+ T cells from PBMCs cultured with a peptide pool, obtained before COVID-19 vaccination. The source is a human donor who had a prior SARS-CoV-2 infection.

This chain links TRBV19 with TRBJ2-5; D might be TRBD2 (6 bases). Looked up from germline, CDR1 is LNHDA and CDR2 is SQIVND (reference sequence). This CDR3 contains 14 residues. V was shortened by 3 bases and J by 2 bases, with 10 bases between the two germline ends. This chain's CDR3 is CASSMWGEQETQYF. CDR3 coding DNA: TGTGCCAGTAGTATGTGGGGGGAACAAGAGACCCAGTACTTC.

This chain connects TRBV4-2 to TRBJ2-7, with D perhaps matching TRBD2 (7 bases). The ends were cut back, 0 bases at V and 10 bases at J, with 13 bases in the middle. CDR3 size: 13 residues. Germline CDR1 reads LGHNA; CDR2 reads YNFKEQ. In nucleotides, the CDR3 is TGTGCCAGCAGCCAAGAAGGGGGGGACCACCAGTACTTC. Its protein product is CASSQEGGDHQYF.

This chain connects TRBV5-5 to TRBJ2-3; D not certain. The germline V gene encodes CDR1 SGHKS and CDR2 YYEKEE (reference sequence). The CDR3 sequence is 16 residues long. V was shortened by 4 bases and J by 1 base, with 16 bases between the two germline ends. The CDR3 bases are TGTGCCAGCAGCGTTGGATTGTATTCCGGCACAGATACGCAGTATTTT. Protein product: CASSVGLYSGTDTQYF. Together with reference TRBV5-5 and TRBJ2-3, the CDR3 gives the full variable domain: DAGVTQSPTHLIKTRGQQVTLRCSPISGHKSVSWYQQVLGQGPQFIFQYYEKEERGRGNFPDRFSARQFPNYSSELNVNALLLGDSALYLCASSVGLYSGTDTQYFGPGTRLTVL.

This clone was seen more than once but under ten times. The chain links TRBV30 to TRBJ2-5; D uncertain. CDR1 GTSNPN and CDR2 SVGIG come from the germline V gene (reference sequence). The CDR3 extends over 13 amino acids. Trimming removed 0 bases from V and 5 bases from J, with 10 bases in between. In nucleotides, the CDR3 is TGTGCCTGGAGTGTCCGGGTCCGGGAGACCCAGTACTTC. Protein product: CAWSVRVRETQYF.

This clone appeared a few times. The chain links TRBV27 to TRBJ1-1, with a tentative D call TRBD1 (6 bases). The CDR3 length is 14 residues. The V and J ends lost 3 bases and 5 bases respectively, with 13 bases between them. Germline values: CDR1 MNHEY, CDR2 SMNVEV (reference sequence). The CDR3 reads CASSFHGTQTEAFF. The CDR3 DNA is TGTGCCAGCAGTTTTCACGGGACACAGACTGAAGCTTTCTTT.

This clone was seen only a few times. The rearrangement uses TRBV28 and TRBJ2-7; TRBD1 aligns across 8 bases. V shed 4 bases and J 2 bases; nucleotides not matched to a gene: 10. The CDR3 spans 16 residues. Germline CDR1 reads MDHEN; CDR2 reads SYDVKM. CDR3 sequence reads: CASSSPGQGFPYEQYF. The DNA of the CDR3 is TGTGCCAGCAGTTCTCCCGGACAGGGTTTTCCCTACGAGCAGTACTTC.

This clone was observed a few times. The J gene is TRBJ1-2, the V gene TRBV30; D is unclear. This CDR3 spans 13 amino acids. Germline assignment: CDR1 GTSNPN and CDR2 SVGIG (reference sequence). V shed 2 bases and J shed 2 bases, with 9 bases lying between them. CDR3 bases: TGTGCCTGGAGTCAATTCAGGAACTATGGCTACACCTTC. Amino acid sequence: CAWSQFRNYGYTF.

This rearrangement joins TRBV10-3 to TRBJ2-1; D is uncertain. Trimming took off 5 bases at V and 9 bases at J, with 11 bases between the two ends. The CDR3 has 12 residues. Germline CDR1 reads ENHRY; CDR2 reads SYGVKD. Here the CDR3 DNA reads TGTGCCATCAGTAGTGACAATCGTGAGCAGTTCTTC. It encodes CAISSDNREQFF.

The V gene is TRBV7-2, the J gene TRBJ1-6; D not certain. CDR3 size: 16 residues. The germline gives CDR1 SGHTA, CDR2 FQGNSA. V was cut by 6 bases and J by 6 bases, with 18 bases left in between. The CDR3 DNA follows: TGTGCCAGCAGTTCCAGTCGCCGGGAGACTAATTCACCCCTCCACTTT. Residues: CASSSSRRETNSPLHF.

The chain combines TRBV24-1 with TRBJ2-5; D possibly corresponds to TRBD2 (5 bases). Germline V gene data show CDR1 as KGHDR and CDR2 as SFDVKD. Trimming cost V 3 bases and J 2 bases, with 12 bases left between them. This CDR3 region has 15 residues. The CDR3 is CATSDPGRGQETQYF. The DNA for the CDR3 is TGTGCCACCAGTGATCCCGGACGGGGTCAAGAGACCCAGTACTTC.

The chain employs TRBV5-1 and TRBJ1-1; D possibly corresponds to TRBD1 (6 bases). V lost 3 bases, J lost 1 base, and 16 bases lay in between. CDR1 is SGHRS, CDR2 YFSETQ, per germline. The CDR3 loop spans 16 amino acids. CDR3 in amino acids: CASSYSYRATNTEAFF. CDR3 DNA: TGCGCCAGCAGCTACTCTTACAGGGCGACGAACACTGAAGCTTTCTTT.

The chain combines TRBV7-3 with TRBJ2-5; D ambiguous. The germline V gene encodes CDR1 SGHTA and CDR2 FQGTGA. This CDR3 is built from 13 residues. Trimming removed 3 bases at V and 2 bases at J, with 7 bases between. The CDR3: CASSLLSQETQYF. CDR3 sequence (DNA): TGTGCCAGCAGCTTGTTAAGTCAAGAGACCCAGTACTTC.